Listed below are T cell receptor beta chains from one sample, sequenced in a study of T cells in Graves' hyperthyroidism and ophthalmopathy. Each CDR3 protein is one row after TCRdb ran MiXCR on the multiplex PCR reads. Of 450,000 to 600,000 distinct CDR3 sequences listed, roughly 15% are singletons. The sequenced sample was blood. Receptors were obtained from a middle-aged woman with Graves' hyperthyroidism. CDR3s include the opening cysteine and the closing phenylalanine or tryptophan. D genes are given only for firm matches. Not every row has a clone size; where given, it reads once, few, many or a size class.

TRBJ1-4 | . | TRBV7-9 | . | 14 | TGTGCCAGCAGCTTAGGCCGGGATCCCGAAAAACTGTTTTTT | CASSLGRDPEKLFF
TRBJ2-7 | TRBD2 | TRBV20-1 | few | 16 | TGCAGTGCGCAACCCGGGGGGGCTAGCGGGACAACCGAGCAGTACTTC | CSAQPGGASGTTEQYF
TRBJ1-4 | . | TRBV28 | many | 16 | TGTGCCAGCAGTTCCCCGGGGGCGGGCGGAGGCGAAAAACTGTTTTTT | CASSSPGAGGGEKLFF
TRBJ2-7 | . | TRBV9 | . | 16 | TGTGCCAGCAGCCCGAACCTCGTAGGAGCTGGCTACGAGCAGTACTTC | CASSPNLVGAGYEQYF
TRBJ1-2 | . | TRBV24-1 | . | 14 | TGTGCCACCAGTGATTTGAACATCAACTATGGCTACACCTTC | CATSDLNINYGYTF
TRBJ2-7 | TRBD2 | TRBV6-6 | many | 15 | TGTGCCAGCAGTTACTCTTCTAGCGGGAGCAGCGAGCAGTACTTC | CASSYSSSGSSEQYF
TRBJ1-2 | . | TRBV28 | . | 13 | TGTGCCAGCAGTAACGGACGGAGCTATGGCTACACCTTC | CASSNGRSYGYTF
TRBJ2-3 | . | TRBV29-1 | few | 15 | TGCAGCGTTGAAGAGGGGTCTAGCCGCACAGATACGCAGTATTTT | CSVEEGSSRTDTQYF
TRBJ2-7 | . | TRBV10-3 | many | 14 | TGTGCCATCAGTAAGGCAGCCTCCTCCTACGAGCAGTACTTC | CAISKAASSYEQYF
TRBJ2-7 | TRBD1 | TRBV12-3/TRBV12-4 | many | 15 | TGTGCCAGCAGTCAAAGACAGGGGGCTAGCTACGAGCAGTACTTC | CASSQRQGASYEQYF
TRBJ2-5 | . | TRBV12-3/TRBV12-4 | many | 14 | TGTGCCAGCAGTTCGGGACTGCCTCAAGAGACCCAGTACTTC | CASSSGLPQETQYF
TRBJ1-1 | . | TRBV19 | . | 16 | TGTGCCAGTAGTTCATCAGTCCGGGGGGCCTCCACTGAAGCTTTCTTT | CASSSSVRGASTEAFF
TRBJ2-1 | . | TRBV4-1 | . | 13 | TGCGCCAGCAGCCAAGATGGCGTGTATGAGCAGTTCTTC | CASSQDGVYEQFF